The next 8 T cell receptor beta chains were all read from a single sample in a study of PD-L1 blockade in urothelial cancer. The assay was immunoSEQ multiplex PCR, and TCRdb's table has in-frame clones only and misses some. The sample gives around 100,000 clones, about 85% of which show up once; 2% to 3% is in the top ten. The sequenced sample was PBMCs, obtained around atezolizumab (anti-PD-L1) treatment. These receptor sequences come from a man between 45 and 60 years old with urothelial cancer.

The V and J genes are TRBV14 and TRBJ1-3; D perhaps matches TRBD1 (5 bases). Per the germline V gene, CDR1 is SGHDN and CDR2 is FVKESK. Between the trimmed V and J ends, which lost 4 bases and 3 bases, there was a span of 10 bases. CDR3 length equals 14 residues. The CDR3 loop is CASSPTGGGNTIYF. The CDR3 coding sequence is TGTGCCAGCAGCCCCACCGGGGGTGGAAACACCATATATTTT.

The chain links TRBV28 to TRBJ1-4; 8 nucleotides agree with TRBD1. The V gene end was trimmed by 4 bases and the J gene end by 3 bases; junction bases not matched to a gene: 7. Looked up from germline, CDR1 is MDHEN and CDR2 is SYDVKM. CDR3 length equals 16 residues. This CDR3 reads CASSSVRGPSNEKLFF. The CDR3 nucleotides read TGTGCCAGCAGTTCGGTCAGGGGGCCTTCTAATGAAAAACTGTTTTTT.

The CDR3: CASSLGGGRTGELFF. For the CDR3, the DNA is TGTGCCAGCAGTTTAGGCGGCGGGAGAACCGGGGAGCTGTTTTTT. This chain links TRBV28 with TRBJ2-2; 7 bases map to TRBD2. With 2 bases clipped from V and 5 bases from J, the junction kept 5 bases outside the gene matches. This CDR3 has 15 residues. Germline assignment: CDR1 MDHEN and CDR2 SYDVKM. Full variable domain (missing parts from reference TRBV28 and TRBJ2-2): DVKVTQSSRYLVKRTGEKVFLECVQDMDHENMFWYRQDPGLGLRLIYFSYDVKMKEKGDIPEGYSVSREKKERFSLILESASTNQTSMYLCASSLGGGRTGELFFGEGSRLTVL.

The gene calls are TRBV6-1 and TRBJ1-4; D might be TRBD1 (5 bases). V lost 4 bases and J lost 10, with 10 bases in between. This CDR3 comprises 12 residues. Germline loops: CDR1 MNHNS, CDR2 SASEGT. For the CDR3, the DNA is TGTGCCAGCAGTGCCCAGGGTGGAAAACTGTTTTTT. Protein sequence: CASSAQGGKLFF.

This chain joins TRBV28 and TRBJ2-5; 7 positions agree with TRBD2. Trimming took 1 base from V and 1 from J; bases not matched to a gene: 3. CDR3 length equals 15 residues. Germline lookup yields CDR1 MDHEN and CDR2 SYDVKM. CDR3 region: CASSLSLAVQETQYF. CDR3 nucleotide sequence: TGTGCCAGCAGTTTATCGCTAGCGGTCCAAGAGACCCAGTACTTC.

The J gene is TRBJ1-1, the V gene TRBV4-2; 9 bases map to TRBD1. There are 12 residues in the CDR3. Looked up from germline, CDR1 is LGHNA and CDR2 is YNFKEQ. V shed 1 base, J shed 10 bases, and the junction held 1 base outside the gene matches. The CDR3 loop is CASSQAGQGAFF. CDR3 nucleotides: TGTGCCAGCAGCCAAGCGGGACAGGGAGCTTTCTTT.

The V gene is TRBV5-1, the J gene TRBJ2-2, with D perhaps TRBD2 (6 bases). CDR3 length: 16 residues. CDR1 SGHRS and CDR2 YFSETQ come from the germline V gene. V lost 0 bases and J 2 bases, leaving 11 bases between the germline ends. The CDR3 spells CASSLDSGVNTGELFF. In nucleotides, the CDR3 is TGCGCCAGCAGCTTGGATAGCGGAGTCAACACCGGGGAGCTGTTTTTT.

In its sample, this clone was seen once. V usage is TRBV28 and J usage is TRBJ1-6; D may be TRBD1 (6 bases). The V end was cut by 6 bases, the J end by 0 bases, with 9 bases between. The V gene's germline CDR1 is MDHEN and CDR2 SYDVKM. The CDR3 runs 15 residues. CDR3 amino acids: CASRPGVSYNSPLHF. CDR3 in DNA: TGTGCCAGCAGACCAGGGGTCTCCTATAATTCACCCCTCCACTTT.